The 18 T cell receptor beta chains below all came from one sample that was sequenced in a study of blood T cell repertoires in COVID-19. The repertoire was sequenced with immunoSEQ multiplex PCR; TCRdb's copy has only in-frame clones and lacks some. The profile shows about 370,000 clones, 80% to 90% of them singletons. Sequencing was carried out using PBMCs or T cells enriched from blood (not recorded which). The source of these receptors is a man younger than 35 who had recovered from COVID-19.

In regard to this clone: Other DNA sequences in the same sample also yield this CDR3. The V gene is TRBV28, the J gene TRBJ1-2, with D perhaps TRBD1 (5 bases). This CDR3 spans 13 amino acids. Between the trimmed V and J ends, which lost 2 bases and 2 bases, there was a span of 6 bases. From germline, CDR1 is MDHEN and CDR2 SYDVKM. CDR3 DNA: TGTGCCAGCAGTTTAGGACAAAACTATGGCTACACCTTC. Protein sequence: CASSLGQNYGYTF.

The chain is built from TRBV5-4 and TRBJ1-5; D uncertain. The CDR3 is 16 amino acids. Looked up from germline, CDR1 is SGHNT and CDR2 is YYREEE (reference sequence). V was shortened by 3 bases and J by 2 bases, with 15 bases between the two germline ends. The CDR3 nucleotides read TGTGCCAGCAGCTCTTACCGCGGGGAACGCAATCAGCCCCAGCATTTT. Its protein product is CASSSYRGERNQPQHF. Full variable domain (outside the CDR3, taken from reference TRBV5-4 and TRBJ1-5): ETGVTQSPTHLIKTRGQQVTLRCSSQSGHNTVSWYQQALGQGPQFIFQYYREEENGRGNFPPRFSGLQFPNYSSELNVNALELDDSALYLCASSSYRGERNQPQHFGDGTRLSIL.

The chain has TRBV11-2 and TRBJ1-3, with 8 nucleotides matching TRBD1. The V segment lost 6 bases and the J segment 6 bases; nucleotides outside the gene matches: 4. This CDR3 is built from 13 residues. Germline loops: CDR1 SGHAT, CDR2 FQNNGV. CDR3 nucleotide sequence: TGTGCCAGCAGAAAACAGGGGGAAAACACCATATATTTT. This codes for CASRKQGENTIYF.

The rearrangement uses TRBV5-6 and TRBJ2-4, with D maybe TRBD1 (5 bases). The CDR3 loop spans 14 amino acids. V was pared by 2 bases and J by 0 bases, with 6 bases between. CDR1 and CDR2 from the germline V gene are SGHDT and YYEEEE. As DNA, the CDR3 is TGTGCCAGCAGCTTTCAGGGAGCCAAAAACATTCAGTACTTC. Residues: CASSFQGAKNIQYF.

The V call is TRBV3-1 (or the pseudogene TRBV3-2), the J call TRBJ1-4; no definite D call. The CDR3 totals 17 residues. V lost 0 bases, J lost 0 bases, and 11 bases lay in between. Germline assignment: CDR1 LGHDT and CDR2 YNNKEL (reference sequence). CDR3 residues: CASSQDRSPATNEKLFF. CDR3 in DNA: TGTGCCAGCAGCCAAGACAGATCCCCTGCAACTAATGAAAAACTGTTTTTT.

The chain couples TRBV18 to TRBJ1-2; perhaps TRBD1 as D (6 bases). Germline V CDR1 and CDR2: KGHSH, LQKENI. With 3 bases removed from V and 4 bases from J, the gap between germline ends came to 18 bases. This CDR3 comprises 16 residues. This CDR3 reads CASSPQSRGKRYGYTF. Here the CDR3 DNA reads TGTGCCAGCTCACCTCAGAGCAGGGGTAAACGCTATGGCTACACCTTC.

This chain uses TRBV4-1 with TRBJ2-3, with 12 bases fitting TRBD1. The CDR3 is made up of 17 amino acids. The V gene's germline CDR1 is MGHRA and CDR2 YSYEKL. V lost 4 bases to trimming and J lost 3 bases; unmatched junction nucleotides: 8. The DNA for the CDR3 is TGCGCCAGCAGCCGCTTGGGGACAGGGGGCGGGACAGATACGCAGTATTTT. Amino acid sequence: CASSRLGTGGGTDTQYF.

V gene TRBV6-5 combines with J gene TRBJ1-5; possible D gene TRBD1, 5 bases. The ends were cut back, 9 bases at V and 5 bases at J, with 17 bases in the middle. The CDR3 is 14 amino acids. CDR1 is MNHEY and CDR2 is SVGAGI in the germline V gene. CDR3 in DNA: TGTGCCAGTGGAGTCCGGGGGGGGGATCAGCCCCAGCATTTT. Translating it yields CASGVRGGDQPQHF.

The rearrangement joins TRBV7-9 to TRBJ2-2; TRBD1 matches at 10 bases. The CDR3 contains 15 residues. Germline CDR1 reads SEHNR; CDR2 reads FQNEAQ (reference sequence). With V trimmed by 5 bases and J by 3 bases, 3 bases remained unmatched. The CDR3 spells CASSLGTGDTGELFF. The CDR3 DNA reads TGTGCCAGCAGCCTCGGGACAGGGGACACCGGGGAGCTGTTTTTT.

This sequence joins TRBV7-9 and TRBJ1-2; D not certain. The germline gives CDR1 SEHNR, CDR2 FQNEAQ (reference sequence). The CDR3 is 12 residues long. V lost 5 bases and J 2 bases, leaving 6 bases between the germline ends. Here the CDR3 reads CASSPPNYGYTF. CDR3 nucleotides: TGTGCCAGCAGCCCTCCCAACTATGGCTACACCTTC. The variable domain in full, with the rest retrieved from reference TRBV7-9 and TRBJ1-2, is DTGVSQNPRHKITKRGQNVTFRCDPISEHNRLYWYRQTLGQGPEFLTYFQNEAQLEKSRLLSDRFSAERPKGSFSTLEIQRTEQGDSAMYLCASSPPNYGYTFGSGTRLTVV.

The V gene is TRBV5-8, the J gene TRBJ1-1; D remains unclear. Germline assignment: CDR1 SGHTS and CDR2 YDEGEE. The CDR3 is 14 amino acids. Between the trimmed V and J ends, which lost 0 bases and 4 bases, there was a span of 10 bases. CDR3 sequence (DNA): TGTGCCAGCAGCTTGGGGTTCCGGAGCACTGAAGCTTTCTTT. Translation: CASSLGFRSTEAFF.

V and J are TRBV6-4 and TRBJ2-1; weak D call: TRBD1 (6 bases). Germline CDR1 and CDR2: MRHNA and SNTAGT. V lost 6 bases and J lost 10, with 10 bases in between. CDR3 length: 11 amino acids. CDR3 in DNA: TGTGCCAGCAGACAGGGAAACGAGCAGTTCTTC. Translated, it gives CASRQGNEQFF.

The J gene is TRBJ2-7, the V gene TRBV7-2; maybe TRBD2 (6 bases). Germline V lookup: CDR1 SGHTA, CDR2 FQGNSA. V was pared by 1 base and J by 0 bases, with 10 bases between. This CDR3 region has 15 residues. The CDR3 sequence is CASSLGGDFSYEQYF. The CDR3 DNA reads as TGTGCCAGCAGCTTAGGGGGGGACTTCTCCTACGAGCAGTACTTC.

This clone has just one count. The DNA of the CDR3 is TGCGCCAGCAGCCATATAATCTCCCCACCGGGACAGGGGAGGAACTATGGCTACACCTTC. It codes for CASSHIISPPGQGRNYGYTF. The rearrangement joins TRBV4-1 to TRBJ1-2; 10 bases align to TRBD1. The CDR3 is 20 amino acids. CDR1 MGHRA and CDR2 YSYEKL come from the germline V gene. V dropped 3 bases and J dropped 2; count of bases not matched to a gene: 18.

Note on this clone: Other DNA sequences in this sample translate to the same CDR3. The rearrangement links TRBV5-1 to TRBJ1-2, with 8 positions matching TRBD1. The CDR3 extends over 14 amino acids. Trimming took 4 bases from V and 4 from J; bases not matched to a gene: 6. The germline CDR1 and CDR2 sequences are SGHRS and YFSETQ. CDR3 amino acids: CASSPRDRGYGYTF. CDR3 DNA: TGCGCCAGCAGCCCTCGAGACAGGGGCTATGGCTACACCTTC.

The genes are TRBV15 and TRBJ1-3; no clear D gene. V was pared by 5 bases and J by 2 bases, with 13 bases between. The CDR3 is made up of 15 amino acids. Per germline, CDR1 LNHNV and CDR2 YYDKDF (reference sequence). The CDR3 region has the DNA TGTGCCACCAGCGGTCGAGTCGTCACTGGAAACACCATATATTTT. Its translation is CATSGRVVTGNTIYF.

The chain carries TRBV7-9 and TRBJ2-1; possibly TRBD2 for D (5 bases). The CDR3 is 15 amino acids. Trimming removed 5 bases at V and 0 bases at J, with 11 bases between. Germline lookup yields CDR1 SEHNR and CDR2 FQNEAQ (reference sequence). CDR3 coding DNA: TGTGCCAGCAGCCGCCATAGCGCCTCCTACAATGAGCAGTTCTTC. It encodes CASSRHSASYNEQFF.

This chain connects TRBV4-1 to TRBJ2-7; 9 bases match TRBD1. Germline V gives CDR1 MGHRA, CDR2 YSYEKL. Trimming cost V 0 bases and J 9 bases; bases outside gene matches: 9. This CDR3 region has 15 residues. This CDR3 is CASSQDPPGQGAQYF. CDR3 nucleotide sequence: TGCGCCAGCAGCCAAGATCCCCCGGGACAGGGAGCGCAGTACTTC.